Each of the 17 T cell receptor beta chains below was sequenced from the same sample in a study of T cell changes during pregnancy in multiple sclerosis. The method was immunoSEQ multiplex PCR; TCRdb's version includes in-frame clones alone and lacks a portion of them. The sample has 60,000 to 85,000 clones, about 94% seen once. Sequenced here: peripheral blood, sampled in the third trimester of pregnancy. These receptor sequences come from a female donor with multiple sclerosis, enrolled in a pregnancy study.

The chain has TRBV27 and TRBJ2-7; TRBD2 matches at 9 bases. V was clipped by 3 bases and J by 4 bases; unmatched bases: 4. CDR3 size: 14 residues. Germline V gives CDR1 MNHEY, CDR2 SMNVEV (reference sequence). DNA of the CDR3: TGTGCCAGCAGTTTGGGACTAGCCGCGTACGAGCAGTACTTC. The encoded protein is CASSLGLAAYEQYF.

The chain recombines TRBV29-1 with TRBJ1-1, with 10 bases identical to TRBD1. The CDR3 spans 13 residues. Germline assignment: CDR1 SQVTM and CDR2 ANQGSEA. Unmatched junction bases numbered 8, after V lost 6 bases and J lost 7 bases. This CDR3 is CSVAGQGSIEAFF. CDR3 nucleotide sequence: TGCAGCGTAGCGGGACAGGGGTCGATTGAAGCTTTCTTT.

The chain carries TRBV2 and TRBJ1-5; D may be TRBD1 (5 bases). Trimming removed 9 bases at V and 1 base at J, with 10 bases between. The CDR3 loop spans 13 amino acids. Germline V gene sequence: CDR1 SNHLY, CDR2 FYNNEI. The CDR3 nucleotides read TGTGCCAGTAGAGACAGAAGCAATCAGCCCCAGCATTTT. Its protein is CASRDRSNQPQHF.

This chain uses TRBV7-9 with TRBJ2-2, with D perhaps TRBD1 (5 bases). Germline CDR1 is SEHNR and CDR2 is FQNEAQ (reference sequence). The V end was cut by 1 base, the J end by 6 bases, with 6 bases between. The CDR3 consists of 13 residues. The CDR3 region is CASSLGRAGELFF. The CDR3 DNA sequence: TGTGCCAGCAGCTTAGGCAGGGCCGGGGAGCTGTTTTTT.

The rearrangement joins TRBV20-1 to TRBJ2-5; no firm D call. CDR3 size: 11 residues. V gave up 4 bases and J gave up 7 bases, with 10 bases separating them. CDR1 and CDR2 from the germline V gene are DFQATT and SNEGSKA (reference sequence). The CDR3 DNA reads as TGCAGTGCTACTAGGTATGGGACCCAGTACTTC. Its translation is CSATRYGTQYF.

The chain carries TRBV7-6 and TRBJ1-4; D may be TRBD1 (6 bases). The germline V and J ends were trimmed by 2 bases and 8 bases, with 18 bases remaining between them. Germline-derived CDR1 and CDR2 are SGHVS and FNYEAQ. The CDR3 is 16 amino acids. CDR3: CASSLSSGQGLEKLFF. The CDR3 nucleotides are TGTGCCAGCAGCTTAAGTTCGGGACAAGGGTTAGAAAAACTGTTTTTT.

The V and J genes are TRBV19 and TRBJ2-7; 7 bases are a match to TRBD1. The germline gives CDR1 LNHDA, CDR2 SQIVND (reference sequence). V trimming: 7 bases; J trimming: 2 bases; junction bases outside the gene matches: 5. CDR3 length equals 13 residues. This CDR3 is CASKGAETYEQYF. In DNA form, the CDR3 reads TGTGCCAGTAAGGGGGCGGAAACCTACGAGCAGTACTTC. Drawing the rest from reference TRBV19 and TRBJ2-7, the complete variable domain is DGGITQSPKYLFRKEGQNVTLSCEQNLNHDAMYWYRQDPGQGLRLIYYSQIVNDFQKGDIAEGYSVSREKKESFPLTVTSAQKNPTAFYLCASKGAETYEQYFGPGTRLTVT.

The chain couples TRBV18 to TRBJ1-1; a weak D match, TRBD1 (5 bases). Per germline, CDR1 KGHSH and CDR2 LQKENI. The germline V and J ends were trimmed by 5 bases and 0 bases, with 10 bases remaining between them. CDR3 size: 14 residues. The CDR3 sequence is CASSLKTVNTEAFF. In DNA form, the CDR3 reads TGTGCCAGCTCATTAAAGACAGTGAACACTGAAGCTTTCTTT.

The gene calls are TRBV5-6 and TRBJ2-7; TRBD1 matches 7 bases. Looked up from germline, CDR1 is SGHDT and CDR2 is YYEEEE. This CDR3 region has 16 residues. V trimming: 4 bases; J trimming: 1 base; junction bases outside the gene matches: 11. In nucleotides, the CDR3 is TGTGCCAGCAGCACCGAATACAGGGGATTTTCCTACGAGCAGTACTTC. Translation gives CASSTEYRGFSYEQYF.

The genes are TRBV9 and TRBJ1-1; TRBD1 agrees at 9 bases. With 4 bases clipped from V and 4 bases from J, the junction kept 5 bases outside the gene matches. Germline CDR1 and CDR2: SGDLS and YYNGEE. This CDR3 has 14 residues. The CDR3 bases are TGTGCCAGCAGCTTCGAGACAGGGGGCACTGAAGCTTTCTTT. The encoded protein is CASSFETGGTEAFF.

The V gene is TRBV7-2, the J gene TRBJ2-5; D gene uncertain. The CDR3 length is 13 residues. Germline V gene lookup returns CDR1 SGHTA and CDR2 FQGNSA. V lost 5 bases to trimming and J lost 5 bases, with 12 bases between them. The CDR3 coding sequence is TGTGCCAGCAGCACCGTGCGTTTGGAGACCCAGTACTTC. As protein: CASSTVRLETQYF. The variable domain in full, completed from reference TRBV7-2 and TRBJ2-5, reads GAGVSQSPSNKVTEKGKDVELRCDPISGHTALYWYRQSLGQGLEFLIYFQGNSAPDKSGLPSDRFSAERTGGSVSTLTIQRTQQEDSAVYLCASSTVRLETQYFGPGTRLLVL.

CDR3 nucleotide sequence: TGCGCCAGCAGCCAAGATCCGGGGAGCTCTTCCGAGCAGTACTTC. Translated: CASSQDPGSSSEQYF. This sequence joins TRBV4-3 and TRBJ2-7; TRBD2 might be the D (5 bases). V lost 0 bases to trimming and J lost 6 bases, with 15 bases between them. The germline CDR1 and CDR2 sequences are LGHNA and YSLEER. The length of the CDR3 is 15 residues.

J is TRBJ1-5 and V is TRBV21-1; the table gives TRBD1 as D, unverified against the DNA. TRBV21-1 is reported as a pseudogene. The CDR3 runs 18 residues. CDR3 region: CASSKEVGTGVGDQPQHF. Written as DNA, the CDR3 is TGTGCCAGCAGCAAAGAAGTGGGGACAGGGGTGGGGGATCAGCCCCAGCATTTT.

The chain combines TRBV7-2 with TRBJ1-1, with D possibly matching TRBD1 (6 bases). V dropped 2 bases and J dropped 11 bases, with 9 bases sitting between them. Germline V gene data show CDR1 as SGHTA and CDR2 as FQGNSA. This CDR3 region has 11 residues. Here the CDR3 reads CASSLRGYAFF. The CDR3 region has the DNA TGTGCCAGCAGCTTAAGGGGGTACGCTTTCTTT.

The chain combines TRBV6-1 with TRBJ2-3; a weak D match, TRBD2 (5 bases). The CDR3 consists of 14 residues. Germline V lookup: CDR1 MNHNS, CDR2 SASEGT. V shed 7 bases and J shed 8 bases, with 19 bases lying between them. The CDR3 DNA sequence: TGTGCCAGCACTCCGGGAAGCGAAACGGGTACGCAGTATTTT. Translated, it gives CASTPGSETGTQYF.

The chain carries TRBV6-5 and TRBJ1-2; a weak D match, TRBD1 (5 bases). The germline V gene has CDR1 MNHEY and CDR2 SVGAGI. CDR3 size: 14 residues. The V gene lost 0 bases and the J gene lost 7 bases, with 12 bases spanning the gap. The CDR3 DNA sequence: TGTGCCAGCAGTTACTCAAGCCAGGGCAGTGGCTACACCTTC. It codes for CASSYSSQGSGYTF.

The J gene is TRBJ2-3, the V gene TRBV5-1, with 10 positions matching TRBD2. J lost 9 bases, V lost 1 base, and 5 bases had no gene match. This CDR3 has 14 amino acids. Germline V gene lookup returns CDR1 SGHRS and CDR2 YFSETQ. CDR3 in amino acids: CASSLSGGAGTQYF. As DNA, the CDR3 is TGCGCCAGCAGCTTGAGCGGGGGGGCCGGGACGCAGTATTTT.